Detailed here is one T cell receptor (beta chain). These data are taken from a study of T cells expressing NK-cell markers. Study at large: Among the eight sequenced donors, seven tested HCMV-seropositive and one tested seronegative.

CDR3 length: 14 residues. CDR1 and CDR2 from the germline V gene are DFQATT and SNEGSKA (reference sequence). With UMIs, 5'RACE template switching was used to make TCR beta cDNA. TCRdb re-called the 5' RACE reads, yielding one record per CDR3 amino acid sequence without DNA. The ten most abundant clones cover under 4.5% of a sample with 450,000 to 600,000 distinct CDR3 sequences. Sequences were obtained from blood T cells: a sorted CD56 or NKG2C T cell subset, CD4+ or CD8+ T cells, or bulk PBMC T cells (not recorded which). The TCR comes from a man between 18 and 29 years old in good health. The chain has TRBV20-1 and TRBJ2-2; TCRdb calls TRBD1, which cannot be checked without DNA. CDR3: CSATSGSEVGELFF.